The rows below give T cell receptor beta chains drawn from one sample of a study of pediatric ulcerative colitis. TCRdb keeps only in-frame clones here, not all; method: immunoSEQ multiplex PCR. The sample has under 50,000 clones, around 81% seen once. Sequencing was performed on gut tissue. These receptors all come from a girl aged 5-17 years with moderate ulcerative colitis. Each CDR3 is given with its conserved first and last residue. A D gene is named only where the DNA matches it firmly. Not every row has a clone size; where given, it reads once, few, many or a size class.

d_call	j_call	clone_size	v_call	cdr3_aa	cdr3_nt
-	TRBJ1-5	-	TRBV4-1	CASSQEYGGLSAVYQHF	TGCGCCAGCAGCCAAGAATATGGGGGACTCTCCGCGGTGTACCAGCATTTT
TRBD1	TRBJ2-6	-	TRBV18	CASSFGQGGANVLTF	TGTGCCAGCTCATTCGGACAGGGTGGGGCCAACGTCCTGACTTTC
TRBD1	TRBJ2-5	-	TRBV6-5	CASRKTGLETQYF	TGTGCCAGCAGGAAGACAGGGTTGGAGACCCAGTACTTC
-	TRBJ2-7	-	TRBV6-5	CAGVYEQYF	TGTGCCGGGGTTTACGAGCAGTACTTC
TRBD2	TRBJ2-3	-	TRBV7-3	CASSPGLAGGNTQYF	TGTGCCAGCAGCCCGGGACTAGCGGGGGGTAATACGCAGTATTTT
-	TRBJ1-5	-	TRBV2	CASSQQGPDQPQHF	TGTGCCAGCAGTCAACAGGGCCCGGATCAGCCCCAGCATTTT
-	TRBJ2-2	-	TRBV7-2	CASSQDTTNTGELFF	TGTGCCAGCAGCCAAGATACGACGAACACCGGGGAGCTGTTTTTT
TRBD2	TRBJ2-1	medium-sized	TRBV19	CATSGLAAPEQFF	TGTGCCACCTCGGGACTAGCGGCACCCGAGCAGTTCTTC
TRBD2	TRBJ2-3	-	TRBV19	CASREGGGPSDTQYF	TGTGCCAGTAGGGAAGGCGGGGGGCCTTCAGATACGCAGTATTTT
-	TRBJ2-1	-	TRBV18	CASSPRRDGRGDEQFF	TGTGCCAGCTCACCCCGGCGGGATGGAAGAGGGGATGAGCAGTTCTTC
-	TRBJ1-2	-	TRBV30	CAWSVLRVDGYTF	TGTGCCTGGAGTGTACTAAGGGTGGATGGCTACACCTTC
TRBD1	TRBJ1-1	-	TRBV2	CASRDRGYNEAFF	TGTGCCAGCCGGGACAGAGGGTACAATGAAGCTTTCTTT
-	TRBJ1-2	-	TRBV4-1	CASSPTQHYGYTF	TGCGCCAGCAGCCCAACCCAGCACTATGGCTACACCTTC
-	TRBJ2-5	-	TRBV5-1	CASNYGGREETQYF	TGCGCCAGCAATTACGGGGGCCGGGAGGAGACCCAGTACTTC
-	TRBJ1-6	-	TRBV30	CAWRSRGGSSPLHF	TGTGCCTGGAGGTCGCGGGGGGGTAGTTCACCCCTCCACTTT
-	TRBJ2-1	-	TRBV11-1	CASSLGSGVGEQFF	TGTGCCAGCAGCTTAGGCTCTGGAGTAGGTGAGCAGTTCTTC
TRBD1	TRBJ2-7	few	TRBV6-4	CASRPGTGEVYEQYF	TGTGCCAGCAGACCGGGGACAGGGGAAGTTTACGAGCAGTACTTC